The rows below give T cell receptor beta chains drawn from one sample of a study of blood T cells in healthy people across ages. Each CDR3 protein gets one entry after TCRdb re-called the 5' RACE reads with MiXCR. The table includes 1,500,000 or so distinct CDR3 sequences, roughly 64% detected once. Sequencing was carried out using blood. The source is a man aged 18 to 30 in good health. Both conserved end residues are part of each CDR3. D genes are given only for firm matches. Not every row has a clone size; where given, it reads once, few, many or a size class.

clone_size | j_call | d_call | v_call | cdr3_nt | cdr3_aa
- | TRBJ2-1 | TRBD1 | TRBV14 | TGTGCCAGCAGCCCTCCGGACAGGACGTCCAATGAGCAGTTCTTC | CASSPPDRTSNEQFF
- | TRBJ1-2 | - | TRBV6-1 | TGTGCCAGCAGGACAGGCACGGGTGGCTACACCTTC | CASRTGTGGYTF
once | TRBJ2-1 | TRBD2 | TRBV4-1 | TGCGCCAGCAGCCAAGGGACTAGCAGCCATGAGCAGTTCTTC | CASSQGTSSHEQFF
once | TRBJ2-5 | - | TRBV29-1 | TGCAGCGTGGGCGAGACGGTGGGAGAGACCCAGTACTTC | CSVGETVGETQYF
- | TRBJ2-7 | TRBD2 | TRBV10-3 | TGTGCCATCACCTGGGGACTAGCGGGAGGCTCCTACGAGCAGTACTTC | CAITWGLAGGSYEQYF
- | TRBJ2-7 | - | TRBV20-1 | TGCAGTGCTAGAGATATGACGAGCAGACGACTAAATGAGCAGTACTTC | CSARDMTSRRLNEQYF
- | TRBJ2-1 | - | TRBV6-1 | TGTGCCAGCAGTGGGAGCAGGCGGGGTGAGCAGTTCTTC | CASSGSRRGEQFF
- | TRBJ2-7 | - | TRBV12-3/TRBV12-4 | TGTGCCAGCAGCACTTCCCGGCAGGGCCGGTACGAGCAGTACTTC | CASSTSRQGRYEQYF
- | TRBJ2-1 | - | TRBV5-1 | TGCGCCAGCAGCTTGGACCAGGGGCGGGAGCAGTTCTTC | CASSLDQGREQFF
- | TRBJ2-5 | TRBD1 | TRBV6-5 | TGTGCCAGCAGTTACTCGACGGGCAGGGGGTTTGAGCAGTACTTC | CASSYSTGRGFEQYF
few | TRBJ1-4 | - | TRBV4-1 | TGCGCCAGCAGCCAAGAGGATGACAGGAGGATTGAAAAACTGTTTTTT | CASSQEDDRRIEKLFF
- | TRBJ2-1 | - | TRBV4-2 | TGTGCCAGCAGCCAAGATGTGACTACCTCCTACAATGAGCAGTTCTTC | CASSQDVTTSYNEQFF
- | TRBJ1-6 | - | TRBV5-1 | TGCGCCAGCAGCTTGGAGACAGCCGGTCAGGTCCACTTT | CASSLETAGQVHF
- | TRBJ2-1 | - | TRBV3-1 | TGTGCCAGCAGCCAAGCACCGATAGTGGGCAATGAGCAGTTCTTC | CASSQAPIVGNEQFF
- | TRBJ1-2 | - | TRBV20-1 | TGCAGTGCTAGTCCCGTAGCTGTAGGAGATATTAATGGCTACACCTTC | CSASPVAVGDINGYTF
- | TRBJ1-4 | TRBD1 | TRBV7-9 | TGTGCCAGCAGCCCTCCGACAGACAGGGGGGAAAATGAAAAACTGTTTTTT | CASSPPTDRGENEKLFF
- | TRBJ2-1 | - | TRBV20-1 | TGCAGTGCCATTTGGGGGCGCGGGCAGTTCTTC | CSAIWGRGQFF
- | TRBJ2-7 | - | TRBV27 | TGTGCCAGCAGTTCCCGGGGGACGTACTACGAGCAGTACTTC | CASSSRGTYYEQYF
- | TRBJ2-1 | TRBD1 | TRBV3-1 | TGTGCCAGCAGCCAGGACCGACAGGGTGAGCAGTTCTTC | CASSQDRQGEQFF
few | TRBJ2-7 | - | TRBV7-9 | TGTGCCAGCAGCGCACCCAGGGGTGACGAGCAGTACTTC | CASSAPRGDEQYF
- | TRBJ2-7 | - | TRBV7-9 | TGTGCCAGCAGCTTGGAAAGGGTTACCCTTTTCAATGAGCAGTACTTC | CASSLERVTLFNEQYF
- | TRBJ1-4 | - | TRBV7-4 | TGTGCCAGCAGCTTAGAAAGTCCGCAGGGCAATAATGAAAAACTGTTTTTT | CASSLESPQGNNEKLFF
- | TRBJ2-5 | - | TRBV27 | TGTGCCAGCAGGGGCGGGATTGGTCCGGAGACCCAGTACTTC | CASRGGIGPETQYF
- | TRBJ2-3 | - | TRBV28 | TGTGCCAGCAGTTTCGGGCAGGGAAGCACAGATACGCAGTATTTT | CASSFGQGSTDTQYF
few | TRBJ2-1 | - | TRBV21-1 | TGTGCCAGCAGCCTACTGGGGCTCTTAAGGCCATACAATGAGCAGTTCTTC | CASSLLGLLRPYNEQFF
- | TRBJ2-1 | TRBD1 | TRBV29-1 | TGCAGCTTCCTCCCGGGACAGGGGTCCAATGAGCAGTTCTTC | CSFLPGQGSNEQFF
few | TRBJ2-1 | TRBD1 | TRBV7-2 | TGTGCCAGCAGCCCCGGCGGACAGGGTAGGGGTGAGCAGTTCTTC | CASSPGGQGRGEQFF
- | TRBJ2-3 | TRBD2 | TRBV6-5 | TGTGCCAGCAGCCGAGAACTAGCGGGGACCACAGATACGCAGTATTTT | CASSRELAGTTDTQYF
- | TRBJ1-2 | - | TRBV12-3/TRBV12-4 | TGTGCCAGCAGCCTGGGGGGTGAGGCCGATGGCTACACCTTC | CASSLGGEADGYTF
few | TRBJ1-6 | - | TRBV20-1 | TGCAGTGCTAGAGATCAGGGCGGTTATTCACCCCTCCACTTT | CSARDQGGYSPLHF
- | TRBJ2-7 | TRBD1 | TRBV20-1 | TGCAGTGCTAGGGACCACAGGGGCGCAGTAAGGGAGCAGTACTTC | CSARDHRGAVREQYF
few | TRBJ2-4 | - | TRBV4-1 | TGCGCCAGCAGCCAAGGAGACGGCGGAAGGCGGCTTTTGAACATTCAGTACTTC | CASSQGDGGRRLLNIQYF
- | TRBJ1-2 | - | TRBV20-1 | - | CTLRGRGRTNYGCTF
- | TRBJ2-5 | TRBD1 | TRBV5-1 | TGCGCCAGCAGCTCTTCGGGACAGGGGGAAAAGACCCAGTACTTC | CASSSSGQGEKTQYF
once | TRBJ1-2 | - | TRBV6-5 | TGTGCCAGCAGTTCTACAGGGATGTGGGGCTACACCTTC | CASSSTGMWGYTF
- | TRBJ1-6 | - | TRBV7-6 | TGTGCCAGCAGCTTAATCCCCGTCTCCTATAATTCACCCCTCCACTTT | CASSLIPVSYNSPLHF
- | TRBJ2-5 | TRBD2 | TRBV18 | TGTGCCAGCTCAGACCTCGGGGGGGCCAAAGAGACCCAGTACTTC | CASSDLGGAKETQYF
- | TRBJ2-1 | - | TRBV27 | TGTGCCAGCAGTTTATCCCGAGACAGTACCTACAACGAGCAGTTCTTC | CASSLSRDSTYNEQFF
- | TRBJ2-3 | - | TRBV2 | TGTGCCAGCAGTGAAAGGGCGTCTAGCACAGATACGCAGTATTTT | CASSERASSTDTQYF
- | TRBJ2-1 | TRBD1 | TRBV7-2 | TGTGCCAGCAGCTACCAAGACAGGGGGGCCTACAATGAGCAGTTCTTC | CASSYQDRGAYNEQFF
- | TRBJ2-7 | - | TRBV27 | TGTGCCAGCAGTTTTGACGGGACGGTTTTCTACGAGCAGTACTTC | CASSFDGTVFYEQYF
- | TRBJ2-1 | TRBD1 | TRBV6-1 | TGTGCCAGCAGTCAGACGGGACAGGGAGCGACAACCTACAATGAGCAGTTCTTC | CASSQTGQGATTYNEQFF
- | TRBJ2-6 | TRBD1 | TRBV29-1 | TGCAGCGTTGAGACAGGGGACTTCTCTGGGGCCAACGTCCTGACTTTC | CSVETGDFSGANVLTF
once | TRBJ2-1 | TRBD2 | TRBV2 | TGTGCCAGCAGTGAGGGACTAGCGGGAGTGAGGAATGAGCAGTTCTTC | CASSEGLAGVRNEQFF
- | TRBJ2-5 | TRBD1 | TRBV24-1 | TGTGCCACCAGTCCCGGGACAGGGAACCAAGAGACCCAGTACTTC | CATSPGTGNQETQYF
once | TRBJ2-5 | TRBD2 | TRBV7-7 | TGTGCCAGCAACTTCGTGTCGACAGGTCGATTAGCGGGAGGGCCCCAAGAGACCCAGTACTTC | CASNFVSTGRLAGGPQETQYF
- | TRBJ2-1 | - | TRBV20-1 | TGCAGTGCTTCAGGGTCGGGGGATGAGCAGTTCTTC | CSASGSGDEQFF
- | TRBJ2-5 | - | TRBV20-1 | TGCAGTGCTAACTGGGACAAGTCAGAAGAGACCCAGTACTTC | CSANWDKSEETQYF
few | TRBJ1-5 | - | TRBV6-6 | TGTGCCACCTGGGAACAGGGCCAGCATTTT | CATWEQGQHF
once | TRBJ1-4 | TRBD1 | TRBV20-1 | TGCAGTGCTGCGGGACAGCTTAATGAAAAACTGTTTTTT | CSAAGQLNEKLFF
- | TRBJ2-7 | TRBD1 | TRBV10-3 | TGTGACATCAGTGAATCCCAGGGGGAGCATATTTACGAGCAGTACTTC | CDISESQGEHIYEQYF
once | TRBJ1-4 | - | TRBV5-1 | TGCGCCAGCAGCCCCTCCAGAGGGGACGAAAAACCGTTTTTT | CASSPSRGDEKPFF
once | TRBJ1-4 | - | TRBV20-1 | TGCAGTGCTAGGGAGACAGTGAGGGCAACTAATGAAAAACTGTTTTTT | CSARETVRATNEKLFF
few | TRBJ2-1 | - | TRBV4-2 | TGTGCCAGCAGCCCAGGCGTGGAAGGGAATGAGCAGTTCTTC | CASSPGVEGNEQFF
- | TRBJ1-4 | - | TRBV7-9 | TGTGCCAGCAGCCTAAAAGGCAACCGGGCAGCCCCCGAAGAAAAACTGTTTTTT | CASSLKGNRAAPEEKLFF
- | TRBJ2-6 | - | TRBV7-9 | TGTGCCAGCAGCCCCCCCAGGTTACCGCAATCTGGGGCCAACGTCCTGACTTTC | CASSPPRLPQSGANVLTF
- | TRBJ2-7 | - | TRBV7-2 | TGTGCCAGCAGCTCGCACACCTACGAGCAGTACTTC | CASSSHTYEQYF